This is a list of T cell receptor beta chains from one sample in a study of cytomegalovirus exposure and HLA in healthy donors. Assay: immunoSEQ multiplex PCR; the TCRdb copy retains only in-frame clones and omits some. The table shows approximately 140,000 clones, with more than 75% occurring only once. Sequenced input: PBMCs. These receptor sequences come from a young man in good health and CMV-seropositive. CDR3s include the opening cysteine and the closing phenylalanine or tryptophan. D genes are given only for firm matches. The listing skips clone size in some rows; elsewhere it reads once, few, many or a size class.

.,TRBV28,TRBJ2-1,TRBD2,CASTPVAGVGNEQFF,TGTGCCAGCACCCCAGTAGCGGGAGTGGGCAATGAGCAGTTCTTC
.,TRBV6-5,TRBJ2-7,.,CASSYSSWGTYEQYF,TGTGCCAGCAGTTACTCGAGCTGGGGGACTTACGAGCAGTACTTC
.,TRBV10-1,TRBJ2-2,.,CATRAGNTGELFF,TGCGCCACCAGGGCGGGGAACACCGGGGAGCTGTTTTTT
.,TRBV5-6,TRBJ1-3,.,CASSLQGTGNTIYF,TGTGCCAGCAGCTTACAGGGTACGGGAAACACCATATATTTT
.,TRBV11-2,TRBJ2-7,.,CASSGGNEQYF,TGTGCCAGCAGTGGGGGCAACGAGCAGTACTTC
.,TRBV2,TRBJ2-1,.,CASESGLYNEQFF,TGTGCCAGCGAAAGCGGCCTTTACAATGAGCAGTTCTTC
.,TRBV19,TRBJ1-5,.,CASSIGGLGNQPQHF,TGTGCCAGTAGTATAGGGGGGCTGGGCAATCAGCCCCAGCATTTT
few,TRBV6-1,TRBJ2-7,TRBD2,CASSEKVLVASGRHIYAYEQYF,TGTGCCAGCAGTGAAAAAGTGCTCGTGGCTAGCGGGAGGCATATATACGCCTACGAGCAGTACTTC
.,TRBV18,TRBJ2-7,.,CASSPGEVSYEQYF,TGTGCCAGCTCACCTGGGGAGGTCTCCTACGAGCAGTACTTC
few,TRBV7-2,TRBJ2-7,.,CASSLSRDTYEQYF,TGTGCCAGCAGCTTGAGTCGGGACACCTACGAGCAGTACTTC
.,TRBV10-3,TRBJ2-7,.,CATGGTYEQYF,TGTGCCACCGGGGGAACCTACGAGCAGTACTTC
.,TRBV18,TRBJ2-7,.,CASSPSQGSTYEQYF,TGTGCCAGCTCACCATCGCAGGGCTCTACCTACGAGCAGTACTTC
.,TRBV28,TRBJ2-7,TRBD1,CASTSAGGLYEQYF,TGTGCCAGCACCTCAGCAGGGGGTCTCTACGAGCAGTACTTC
.,TRBV7-9,TRBJ2-2,.,CASGEYREDGELFF,TGTGCCAGCGGCGAGTACAGGGAAGACGGGGAGCTGTTTTTT
.,TRBV10-3,TRBJ2-5,.,CAIKGKAEQETQYF,TGTGCCATCAAGGGGAAGGCAGAACAAGAGACCCAGTACTTC
.,TRBV2,TRBJ1-2,.,CASNVHREGYGYTF,TGTGCCAGCAACGTCCACAGGGAAGGCTATGGCTACACCTTC
.,TRBV6-5,TRBJ2-5,TRBD2,CASSYSRRLAGETQYF,TGTGCCAGCAGTTACTCGCGAAGACTAGCGGGAGAGACCCAGTACTTC
.,TRBV5-1,TRBJ2-5,TRBD2,CASSTETSGSETQYF,TGCGCCAGCAGCACCGAGACTAGCGGCTCTGAGACCCAGTACTTC
.,TRBV10-2,TRBJ2-1,.,CATKSTGRVGDAQFF,TGCGCCACCAAGAGTACAGGGAGGGTAGGCGACGCGCAGTTCTTC
.,TRBV6-1,TRBJ1-1,.,CANREGNTEAFF,TGTGCCAACAGGGAGGGGAACACTGAAGCTTTCTTT
.,TRBV2,TRBJ2-3,.,CASTPRVSGLSTDTQYF,TGTGCCAGCACCCCTCGAGTTAGCGGATTAAGCACAGATACGCAGTATTTT
few,TRBV7-9,TRBJ1-2,.,CASSVGHNEDTF,TGTGCCAGCAGCGTGGGACACAACGAGGACACCTTC
.,TRBV19,TRBJ2-2,TRBD1,CASSTRGPGELFF,TGTGCCAGTAGTACTAGGGGGCCCGGGGAGCTGTTTTTT
.,TRBV9,TRBJ1-1,.,CASSETGEVVGEAFF,TGTGCCAGCAGCGAGACGGGGGAGGTCGTGGGTGAAGCTTTCTTT
.,TRBV18,TRBJ2-1,.,CASSPLIGYNEQFF,TGTGCCAGCTCACCCCTGATCGGCTACAATGAGCAGTTCTTC
.,TRBV28,TRBJ2-1,.,CASSLRDFYNEQFF,TGTGCCAGCAGTTTAAGGGACTTCTACAATGAGCAGTTCTTC
.,TRBV4-1,TRBJ1-1,TRBD1,CASSQPLRGRLTEAFF,TGCGCCAGCAGCCAGCCACTCAGGGGGCGGCTTACTGAAGCTTTCTTT
.,TRBV5-8,TRBJ1-1,.,CASSYGGGTEAFF,TGTGCCAGCAGTTACGGGGGGGGCACTGAAGCTTTCTTT
.,TRBV5-6,TRBJ2-1,TRBD1,CASSPGQGGEQFF,TGTGCCAGCAGCCCGGGACAGGGGGGTGAGCAGTTCTTC
.,TRBV5-1,TRBJ2-7,.,CASSLLEDSPYEQYF,TGCGCCAGCAGCTTGTTAGAGGACAGCCCCTACGAGCAGTACTTC
once,TRBV11-2,TRBJ1-1,.,CASSFLGRGAFF,TGTGCCAGCAGCTTCCTGGGGAGGGGCGCTTTCTTT
.,TRBV6-5,TRBJ2-7,TRBD2,CASTPLAGAGDEQYF,TGTGCCAGCACCCCCCTAGCGGGAGCGGGTGACGAGCAGTACTTC
.,TRBV7-8,TRBJ1-3,.,CASSIGLNSGNTIYF,TGTGCCAGCAGCATTGGACTGAACTCTGGAAACACCATATATTTT
.,TRBV19,TRBJ1-2,.,CASMDSSHFNYGYTF,TGTGCCAGTATGGACAGCTCACATTTTAACTATGGCTACACCTTC
.,TRBV6-1,TRBJ2-1,.,CATLSGDTYNEQFF,TGTGCCACCCTGAGCGGGGACACATACAATGAGCAGTTCTTC
.,TRBV4-1,TRBJ2-7,.,CASSQAQGPYEQYF,TGCGCCAGCAGCCAGGCACAGGGCCCCTACGAGCAGTACTTC
.,TRBV2,TRBJ1-1,TRBD1,CASSEGDSSSIAAFF,TGTGCCAGCAGTGAGGGGGACAGTAGTTCGATTGCCGCTTTCTTT
.,TRBV27,TRBJ1-3,.,CASSPTRGSGNTIYF,TGTGCCAGCAGTCCGACCCGGGGCTCTGGAAACACCATATATTTT
few,TRBV19,TRBJ2-4,TRBD2,CASNRVASGNGGKNIQYF,TGTGCCAGCAATAGGGTGGCTAGCGGGAATGGGGGCAAAAACATTCAGTACTTC